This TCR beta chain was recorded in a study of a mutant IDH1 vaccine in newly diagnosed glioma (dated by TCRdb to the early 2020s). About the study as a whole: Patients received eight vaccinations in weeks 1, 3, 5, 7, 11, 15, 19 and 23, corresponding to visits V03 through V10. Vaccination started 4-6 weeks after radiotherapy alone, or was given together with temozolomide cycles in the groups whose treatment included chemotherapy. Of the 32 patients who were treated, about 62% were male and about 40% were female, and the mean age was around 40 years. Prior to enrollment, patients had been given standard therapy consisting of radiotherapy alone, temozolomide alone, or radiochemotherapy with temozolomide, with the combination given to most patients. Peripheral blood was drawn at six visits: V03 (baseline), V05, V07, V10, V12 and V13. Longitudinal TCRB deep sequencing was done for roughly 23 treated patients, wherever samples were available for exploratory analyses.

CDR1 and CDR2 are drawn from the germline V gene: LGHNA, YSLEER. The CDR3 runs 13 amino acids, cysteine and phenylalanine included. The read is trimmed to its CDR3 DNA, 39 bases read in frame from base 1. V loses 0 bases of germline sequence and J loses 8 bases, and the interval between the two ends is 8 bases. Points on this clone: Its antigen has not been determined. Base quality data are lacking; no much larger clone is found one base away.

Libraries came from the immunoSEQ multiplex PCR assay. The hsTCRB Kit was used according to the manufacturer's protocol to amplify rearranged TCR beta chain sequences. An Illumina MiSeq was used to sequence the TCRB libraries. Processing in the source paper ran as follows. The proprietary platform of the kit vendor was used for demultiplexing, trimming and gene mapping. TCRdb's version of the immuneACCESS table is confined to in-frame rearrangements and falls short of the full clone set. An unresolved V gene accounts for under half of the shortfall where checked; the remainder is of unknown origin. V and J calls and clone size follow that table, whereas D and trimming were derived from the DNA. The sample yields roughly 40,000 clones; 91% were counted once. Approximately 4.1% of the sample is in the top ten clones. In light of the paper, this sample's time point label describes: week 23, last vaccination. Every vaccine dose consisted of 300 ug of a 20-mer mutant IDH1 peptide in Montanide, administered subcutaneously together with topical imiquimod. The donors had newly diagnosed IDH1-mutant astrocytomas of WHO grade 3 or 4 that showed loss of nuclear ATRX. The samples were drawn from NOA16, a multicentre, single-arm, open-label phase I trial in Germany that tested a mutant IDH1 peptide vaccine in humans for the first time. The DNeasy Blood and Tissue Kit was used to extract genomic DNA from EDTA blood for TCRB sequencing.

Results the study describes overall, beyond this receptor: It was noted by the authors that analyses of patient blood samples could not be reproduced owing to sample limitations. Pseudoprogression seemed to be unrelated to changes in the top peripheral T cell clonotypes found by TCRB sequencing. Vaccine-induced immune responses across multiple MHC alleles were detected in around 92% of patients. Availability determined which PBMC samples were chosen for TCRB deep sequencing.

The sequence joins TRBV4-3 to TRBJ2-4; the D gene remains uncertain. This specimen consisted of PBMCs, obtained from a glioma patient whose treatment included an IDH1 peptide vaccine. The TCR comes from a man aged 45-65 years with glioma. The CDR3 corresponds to CASSQELNHIQYF. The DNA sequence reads TGCGCCAGCAGCCAAGAGCTGAACCACATTCAGTACTTC.